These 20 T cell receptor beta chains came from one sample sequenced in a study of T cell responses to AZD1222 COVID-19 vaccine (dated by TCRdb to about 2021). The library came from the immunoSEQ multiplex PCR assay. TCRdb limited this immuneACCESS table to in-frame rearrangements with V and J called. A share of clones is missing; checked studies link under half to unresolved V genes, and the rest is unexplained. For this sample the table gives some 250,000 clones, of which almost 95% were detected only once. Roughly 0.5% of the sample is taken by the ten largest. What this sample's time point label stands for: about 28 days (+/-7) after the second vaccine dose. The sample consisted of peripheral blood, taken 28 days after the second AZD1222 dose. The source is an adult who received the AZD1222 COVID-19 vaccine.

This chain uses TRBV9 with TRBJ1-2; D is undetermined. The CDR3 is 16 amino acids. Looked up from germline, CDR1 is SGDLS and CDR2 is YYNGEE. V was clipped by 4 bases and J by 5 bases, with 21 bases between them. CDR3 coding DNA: TGTGCCAGCAGCCGCCTCCCGGGCGAGGGAGATTATGGCTACACCTTC. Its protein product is CASSRLPGEGDYGYTF.

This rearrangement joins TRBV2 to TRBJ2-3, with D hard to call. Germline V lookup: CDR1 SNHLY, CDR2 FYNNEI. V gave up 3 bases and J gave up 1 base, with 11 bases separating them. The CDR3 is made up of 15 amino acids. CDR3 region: CASSEQRLGTDTQYF. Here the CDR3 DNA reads TGTGCCAGCAGTGAGCAGAGGCTGGGCACAGATACGCAGTATTTT.

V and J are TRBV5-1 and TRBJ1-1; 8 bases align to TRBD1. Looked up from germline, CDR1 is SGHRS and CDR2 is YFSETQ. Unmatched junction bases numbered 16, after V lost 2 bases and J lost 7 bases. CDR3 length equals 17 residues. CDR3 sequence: CASSFSGQGAGAFEAFF. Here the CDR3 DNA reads TGCGCCAGCAGCTTTAGTGGCCAGGGGGCGGGAGCCTTTGAAGCTTTCTTT.

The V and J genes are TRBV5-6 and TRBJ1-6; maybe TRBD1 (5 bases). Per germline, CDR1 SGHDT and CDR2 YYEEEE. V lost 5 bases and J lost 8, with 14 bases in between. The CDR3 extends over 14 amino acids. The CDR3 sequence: CASRRLSRDSPLHF. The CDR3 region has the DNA TGTGCCAGCAGGAGGCTTTCCAGGGATTCACCCCTCCACTTT.

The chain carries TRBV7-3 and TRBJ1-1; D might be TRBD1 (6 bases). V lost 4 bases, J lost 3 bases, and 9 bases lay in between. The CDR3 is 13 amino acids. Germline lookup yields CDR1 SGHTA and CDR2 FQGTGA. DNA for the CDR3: TGTGCCAGCAGCTCCACAGGGCACACTGAAGCTTTCTTT. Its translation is CASSSTGHTEAFF.

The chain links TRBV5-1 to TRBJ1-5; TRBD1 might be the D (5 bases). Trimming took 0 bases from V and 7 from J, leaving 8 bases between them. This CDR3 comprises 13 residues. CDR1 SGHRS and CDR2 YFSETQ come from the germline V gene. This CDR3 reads CASSLGGGQPQHF. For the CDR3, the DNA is TGCGCCAGCAGCTTGGGGGGCGGACAGCCCCAGCATTTT.

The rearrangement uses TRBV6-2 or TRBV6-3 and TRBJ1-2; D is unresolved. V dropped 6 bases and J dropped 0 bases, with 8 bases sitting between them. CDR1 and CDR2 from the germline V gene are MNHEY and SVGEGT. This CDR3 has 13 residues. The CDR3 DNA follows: TGTGCCAGCAGCCTCTTTCCTAACTATGGCTACACCTTC. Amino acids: CASSLFPNYGYTF.

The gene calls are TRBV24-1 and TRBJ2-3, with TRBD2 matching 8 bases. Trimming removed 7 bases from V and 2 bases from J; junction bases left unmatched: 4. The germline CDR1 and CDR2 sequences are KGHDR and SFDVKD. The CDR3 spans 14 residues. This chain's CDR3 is CATSREGYTDTQYF. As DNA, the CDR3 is TGTGCCACCAGCCGGGAGGGATACACAGATACGCAGTATTTT.

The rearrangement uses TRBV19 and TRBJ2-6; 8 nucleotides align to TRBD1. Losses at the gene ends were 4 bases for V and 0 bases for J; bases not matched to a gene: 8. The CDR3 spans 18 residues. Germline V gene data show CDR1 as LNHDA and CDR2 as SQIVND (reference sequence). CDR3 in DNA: TGTGCCAGTAGTAGTCAGACAGGGGCGTTCTCTGGGGCCAACGTCCTGACTTTC. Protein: CASSSQTGAFSGANVLTF. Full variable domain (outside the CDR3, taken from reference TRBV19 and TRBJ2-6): DGGITQSPKYLFRKEGQNVTLSCEQNLNHDAMYWYRQDPGQGLRLIYYSQIVNDFQKGDIAEGYSVSREKKESFPLTVTSAQKNPTAFYLCASSSQTGAFSGANVLTFGAGSRLTVL.

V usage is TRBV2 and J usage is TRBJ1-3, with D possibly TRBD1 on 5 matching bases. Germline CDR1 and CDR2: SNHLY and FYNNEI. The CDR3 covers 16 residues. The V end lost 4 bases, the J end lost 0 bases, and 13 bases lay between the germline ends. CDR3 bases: TGTGCCAGCAGTGCAGGGCGGCTCACCTCTGGAAACACCATATATTTT. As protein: CASSAGRLTSGNTIYF.

DNA for the CDR3: TGTGCCAGCAAATCTAGCGGGCCTTCCTACGAGCAGTACTTC. Encoded protein: CASKSSGPSYEQYF. This chain connects TRBV6-5 to TRBJ2-7; TRBD2 matches at 8 bases. Germline assignment: CDR1 MNHEY and CDR2 SVGAGI. This CDR3 region has 14 residues. V shed 7 bases, J shed 1 base, and the junction held 6 bases outside the gene matches.

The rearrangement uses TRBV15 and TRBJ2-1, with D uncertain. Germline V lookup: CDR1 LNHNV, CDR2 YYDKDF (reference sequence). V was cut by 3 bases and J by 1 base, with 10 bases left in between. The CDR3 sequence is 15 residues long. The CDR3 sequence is CATSRAAASYNEQFF. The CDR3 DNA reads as TGTGCCACCAGCAGGGCGGCAGCATCCTACAATGAGCAGTTCTTC.

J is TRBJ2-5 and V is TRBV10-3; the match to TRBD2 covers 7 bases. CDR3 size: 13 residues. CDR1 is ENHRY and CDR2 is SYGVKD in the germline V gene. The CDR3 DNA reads TGTGCAAGCCGCGGGGGAGGGGAAGAGACCCAGTACTTC. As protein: CASRGGGEETQYF.

The CDR3 DNA sequence: TGTGCCAGTAGGCCACAGGGGGGGAACTATGGCTACACCTTC. Its protein product is CASRPQGGNYGYTF. V usage is TRBV19 and J usage is TRBJ1-2; 8 bases fit TRBD1. Germline V gene sequence: CDR1 LNHDA, CDR2 SQIVND (reference sequence). The CDR3 runs to 14 residues. J was trimmed by 2 bases and V by 6 bases; bases with no gene match: 5. The full variable domain, its missing parts supplied by reference TRBV19 and TRBJ1-2, is DGGITQSPKYLFRKEGQNVTLSCEQNLNHDAMYWYRQDPGQGLRLIYYSQIVNDFQKGDIAEGYSVSREKKESFPLTVTSAQKNPTAFYLCASRPQGGNYGYTFGSGTRLTVV.

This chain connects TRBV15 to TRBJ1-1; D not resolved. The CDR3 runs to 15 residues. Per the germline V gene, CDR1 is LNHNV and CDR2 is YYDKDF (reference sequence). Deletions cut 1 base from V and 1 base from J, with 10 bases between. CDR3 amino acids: CATSRVGLGNTEAFF. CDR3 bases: TGTGCCACCAGCAGAGTTGGATTGGGGAACACTGAAGCTTTCTTT.

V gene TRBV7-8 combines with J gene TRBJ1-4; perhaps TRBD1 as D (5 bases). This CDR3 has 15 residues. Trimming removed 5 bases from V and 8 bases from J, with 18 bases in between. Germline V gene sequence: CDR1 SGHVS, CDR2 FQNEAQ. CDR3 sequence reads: CASSPRVREKEKLFF. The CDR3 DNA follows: TGTGCCAGCAGCCCAAGAGTCAGGGAAAAGGAAAAACTGTTTTTT.

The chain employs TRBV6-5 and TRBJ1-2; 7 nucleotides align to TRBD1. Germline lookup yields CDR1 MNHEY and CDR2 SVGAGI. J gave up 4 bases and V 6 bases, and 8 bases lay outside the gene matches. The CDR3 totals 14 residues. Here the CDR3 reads CASSRGQTRYGYTF. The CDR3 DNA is TGTGCCAGCAGCCGGGGACAGACCCGCTATGGCTACACCTTC.

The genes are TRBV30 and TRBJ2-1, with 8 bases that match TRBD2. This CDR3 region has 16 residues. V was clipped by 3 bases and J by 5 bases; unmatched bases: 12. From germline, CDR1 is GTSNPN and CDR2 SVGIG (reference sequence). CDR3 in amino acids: CAWRRFASGLNNEQFF. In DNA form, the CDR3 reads TGTGCCTGGAGGCGTTTCGCTAGCGGGCTGAACAATGAGCAGTTCTTC.

The CDR3 region has the DNA TGTGCCAGCAGCTCCGGACTAGCCCGTAGCTCCTACAATGAGCAGTTCTTC. Its translation: CASSSGLARSSYNEQFF. J is TRBJ2-1 and V is TRBV5-4; 8 bases align to TRBD2. In germline, CDR1 is SGHNT, CDR2 YYREEE (reference sequence). Trimming took 3 bases from V and 0 from J; bases not matched to a gene: 8. There are 17 residues in the CDR3.

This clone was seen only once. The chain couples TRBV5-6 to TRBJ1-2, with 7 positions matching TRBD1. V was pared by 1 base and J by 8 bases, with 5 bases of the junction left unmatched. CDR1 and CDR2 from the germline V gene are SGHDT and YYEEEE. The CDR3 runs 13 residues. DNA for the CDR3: TGTGCCAGCAGCTTGTTGACAGGGCACGGCTACACCTTC. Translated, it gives CASSLLTGHGYTF.